This T cell receptor (beta chain) was identified during a study of identical twins. Notes on the study in general: Alpha sequences that were out-of-frame and twin-shared showed an excess of low generation probability.

Each CDR3 protein gets one entry after TCRdb re-called the 5' RACE reads with MiXCR. The sample contains approximately 550,000 distinct CDR3 sequences, about a fifth of which appear only once. V lost 2 bases to trimming and J lost 9 bases; unmatched junction nucleotides: 7. The CDR3 has 13 residues. Germline lookup yields CDR1 DFQATT and CDR2 SNEGSKA (reference sequence). This clonotype was seen a few times. Its cognate antigen is unknown. These records were also assigned to another study, of yellow fever vaccine responses in identical twins.

The sequencing sample was made of CD4+ T cells sorted from blood. This clonotype originated in a woman younger than 30 in good health. This sequence joins TRBV20-1 and TRBJ2-1; 7 bases map to TRBD2. Here the CDR3 DNA reads TGCAGTGCTAGACTTCTTACTAGCGTTGAGCAGTTCTTC. Its protein product is CSARLLTSVEQFF.